This T cell receptor beta chain was observed in a study of cytomegalovirus exposure and HLA in healthy donors. A note on this clone: Its antigen is as yet unknown. The sample carries other DNA sequences with the same CDR3.

In the PCR, 60 Vbeta and 13 Jbeta primers were used. TCRdb's table, derived via immunoSEQ multiplex PCR, lists solely in-frame clones and lacks some. The sample holds approximately 220,000 clones, roughly 88% seen once. Overall study findings and caveats: In most subjects, TCR beta sequences reportedly gave accurate predictions of HLA-A and HLA-B alleles.

The ends were cut back, 3 bases at V and 5 bases at J, with 10 bases in the middle. The CDR3 consists of 13 residues. CDR1 is MNHNS and CDR2 is SASEGT in the germline V gene. Sample: PBMCs. The rearrangement joins TRBV6-1 to TRBJ1-2, with a tentative D call TRBD1 (6 bases). The TCR comes from a boy aged 2 to 10 in good health and CMV-seronegative. The CDR3 protein is CASSEQGRYGYTF. CDR3 nucleotide sequence: TGTGCCAGCAGTGAGCAGGGGCGTTATGGCTACACCTTC.